The source of this TCR beta chain is a study of blood T cell repertoires in COVID-19. At the level of the study: COVID-19 samples from acute and convalescent phases originated in the United States, Italy and Spain.

This clone was seen just once. The study drew participants aged 18 to 89 years from some 23 US areas. Germline V lookup: CDR1 MDHEN, CDR2 SYDVKM. The CDR3 loop spans 13 amino acids. Trimming took 10 bases from V and 5 from J, leaving 15 bases between them. TCRdb keeps only in-frame clones here, not all; method: immunoSEQ multiplex PCR. The sample carries roughly 200,000 clones, roughly nine tenths recorded once. The chain links TRBV28 to TRBJ1-5; D is perhaps TRBD1 (6 bases). The receptor's source is a middle-aged woman with acute COVID-19. Source material: PBMCs or T cells enriched from blood (not recorded which). This CDR3 is CATQGGAHQPQHF. The CDR3 DNA reads TGTGCCACACAAGGGGGGGCACATCAGCCCCAGCATTTT.